The 25 T cell receptor beta chains presented below share a single source sample, sequenced in a study of cytomegalovirus exposure and HLA in healthy donors. Using immunoSEQ multiplex PCR, the repertoire was profiled, and TCRdb retains in-frame clones only, with some absent. The sample holds 150,000 to 200,000 clones, approximately 84% seen once. Sequenced sample: PBMCs. Receptors were obtained from a woman aged 18-35 years in good health and CMV-seropositive.

The rearrangement links TRBV16 to TRBJ1-1; weak D call: TRBD1 (6 bases). The germline V gene has CDR1 KGHSY and CDR2 FQNENV. This CDR3 is 16 amino acids long. Trimming stripped 3 bases from V and 1 base from J, with 15 bases between. CDR3 amino acids: CASSHVILQGNTEAFF. The CDR3 DNA reads as TGTGCCAGCAGCCACGTTATTTTACAGGGGAACACTGAAGCTTTCTTT.

The J gene is TRBJ1-2, the V gene TRBV6-5; a weak D match, TRBD1 (6 bases). CDR1 and CDR2 from the germline V gene are MNHEY and SVGAGI. The CDR3 runs to 14 residues. The V and J ends lost 8 bases and 0 bases respectively, with 13 bases between them. The DNA of the CDR3 is TGTGCCAGCTCACGACAGGCCCCTAACTATGGCTACACCTTC. It translates to CASSRQAPNYGYTF.

The chain couples TRBV2 to TRBJ1-4; 8 bases line up with TRBD1. V dropped 1 base and J dropped 7; count of bases not matched to a gene: 2. The CDR3 totals 14 residues. Germline CDR1 SNHLY, CDR2 FYNNEI. DNA for the CDR3: TGTGCCAGCAGTGAAGATACAGGGGGTGAAAAACTGTTTTTT. It specifies CASSEDTGGEKLFF.

J is TRBJ1-1 and V is TRBV7-3; perhaps TRBD1 as D (6 bases). Germline CDR1 and CDR2: SGHTA and FQGTGA. The CDR3 is made up of 14 amino acids. V gave up 2 bases and J gave up 4 bases, with 11 bases separating them. In DNA form, the CDR3 reads TGTGCCAGCAGCTTAGGGGGCCCTGCCACTGAAGCTTTCTTT. Translating gives CASSLGGPATEAFF.

CDR3 region: CAGNRGSGGTDTQYF. The CDR3 DNA reads TGTGCCGGCAACCGGGGTAGCGGGGGCACAGATACGCAGTATTTT. J is TRBJ2-3 and V is TRBV6-1; 8 positions match TRBD2. Germline values: CDR1 MNHNS, CDR2 SASEGT. V trimming: 11 bases; J trimming: 1 base; junction bases outside the gene matches: 11. The CDR3 covers 15 residues.

This chain connects TRBV6-1 to TRBJ1-3; D is perhaps TRBD1 (6 bases). There are 16 residues in the CDR3. Looked up from germline, CDR1 is MNHNS and CDR2 is SASEGT. Deletions cut 1 base from V and 0 bases from J, with 10 bases between. The CDR3 loop is CASSEVQGSSGNTIYF. DNA of the CDR3: TGTGCCAGCAGTGAAGTACAGGGAAGCTCTGGAAACACCATATATTTT.

The chain carries TRBV2 and TRBJ1-1; 8 bases line up with TRBD1. CDR1 SNHLY and CDR2 FYNNEI come from the germline V gene. The length of the CDR3 is 13 residues. V was pared by 4 bases and J by 12 bases, with 10 bases of the junction left unmatched. This CDR3 reads CASSGMEQGVTFF. The CDR3 region has the DNA TGTGCCAGCAGTGGGATGGAACAGGGGGTGACTTTCTTT.

The CDR3 reads CSVAGAVDQPQHF. The CDR3 nucleotides read TGCAGCGTTGCGGGTGCAGTCGATCAGCCCCAGCATTTT. The genes are TRBV29-1 and TRBJ1-5; D not certain. Germline V gene lookup returns CDR1 SQVTM and CDR2 ANQGSEA. The ends were cut back, 4 bases at V and 5 bases at J, with 12 bases in the middle. This CDR3 is 13 amino acids long.

A single count supports this clone. The rearrangement links TRBV6-1 to TRBJ1-1; 7 positions agree with TRBD1. The CDR3 contains 14 residues. Germline V gene sequence: CDR1 MNHNS, CDR2 SASEGT. After removal of 6 bases from V and 0 bases from J, the junction contained 4 bases not matched to a gene. The CDR3 coding sequence is TGTGCCAGCAGAGAGGGGACAGTGAACACTGAAGCTTTCTTT. This translates into CASREGTVNTEAFF.

The chain carries TRBV27 and TRBJ1-3; 7 nucleotides match TRBD1. This CDR3 spans 13 amino acids. With V trimmed by 8 bases and J by 8 bases, 9 bases remained unmatched. Per the germline V gene, CDR1 is MNHEY and CDR2 is SMNVEV (reference sequence). CDR3 region: CASGTDYRDTIYF. In DNA, the CDR3 is TGTGCCAGCGGGACAGATTATCGAGACACCATATATTTT.

The chain is built from TRBV19 and TRBJ1-2, with D tentatively TRBD1 (6 bases). The CDR3 covers 13 residues. Germline V CDR1 and CDR2: LNHDA, SQIVND (reference sequence). Trimming shortened V by 2 bases and J by 8 bases, and 12 bases separated the two germline ends. The CDR3 DNA is TGTGCCAGTAGTATAACAGGGCAGGGCGGCTACACCTTC. Translating it yields CASSITGQGGYTF. Looking up the rest from reference TRBV19 and TRBJ1-2 gives the full variable domain: DGGITQSPKYLFRKEGQNVTLSCEQNLNHDAMYWYRQDPGQGLRLIYYSQIVNDFQKGDIAEGYSVSREKKESFPLTVTSAQKNPTAFYLCASSITGQGGYTFGSGTRLTVV.

The V gene is TRBV6-6, the J gene TRBJ2-7, with D tentatively TRBD2 (5 bases). The CDR3 spans 16 residues. Deletions cut 6 bases from V and 3 bases from J, with 21 bases between. Looked up from germline, CDR1 is MNHNY and CDR2 is SVGAGI (reference sequence). The chain's CDR3 is CASRPPRPGIYYEQYF. For the CDR3, the DNA is TGTGCCAGCAGACCCCCCCGACCCGGGATATACTACGAGCAGTACTTC.

The rearrangement joins TRBV9 to TRBJ2-7, with 9 nucleotides matching TRBD2. Looked up from germline, CDR1 is SGDLS and CDR2 is YYNGEE. Losses at the gene ends were 0 bases for V and 0 bases for J; bases not matched to a gene: 13. There are 19 residues in the CDR3. DNA of the CDR3: TGTGCCAGCAGCGTAGGGTTAGGAGCGGGGGGCGAAAGCTCCTACGAGCAGTACTTC. This sequence encodes CASSVGLGAGGESSYEQYF. The full variable domain, its missing parts supplied by reference TRBV9 and TRBJ2-7, is DSGVTQTPKHLITATGQRVTLRCSPRSGDLSVYWYQQSLDQGLQFLIQYYNGEERAKGNILERFSAQQFPDLHSELNLSSLELGDSALYFCASSVGLGAGGESSYEQYFGPGTRLTVT.

V usage is TRBV19 and J usage is TRBJ1-1; a possible D gene is TRBD1 (5 bases). Trimming took off 4 bases at V and 4 bases at J, with 13 bases between the two ends. CDR1 is LNHDA, CDR2 SQIVND, per germline (reference sequence). The CDR3 sequence is 14 residues long. CDR3 coding DNA: TGTGCCAGTAGTACCGTTAGACAGCTCACTGAAGCTTTCTTT. Translation gives CASSTVRQLTEAFF. The variable domain in full, with the rest retrieved from reference TRBV19 and TRBJ1-1, is DGGITQSPKYLFRKEGQNVTLSCEQNLNHDAMYWYRQDPGQGLRLIYYSQIVNDFQKGDIAEGYSVSREKKESFPLTVTSAQKNPTAFYLCASSTVRQLTEAFFGQGTRLTVV.

The chain couples TRBV6-5 to TRBJ1-2; D unclear. Germline values: CDR1 MNHEY, CDR2 SVGAGI. The CDR3 runs 12 residues. The V and J ends lost 6 bases and 3 bases respectively, with 8 bases between them. Written as DNA, the CDR3 is TGTGCCAGCAGGCGGGGTGACTATGGCTACACCTTC. Its protein is CASRRGDYGYTF.

This chain connects TRBV12-5 to TRBJ2-5; 8 bases align to TRBD1. V gave up 6 bases and J gave up 4 bases; unmatched junction bases: 10. The length of the CDR3 is 15 residues. Germline CDR1 is LGHNT and CDR2 is FRNRAP. The CDR3 loop is CASGLDRVLGETQYF. The CDR3 region has the DNA TGTGCTAGTGGCCTGGACAGGGTTCTAGGAGAGACCCAGTACTTC.

This chain joins TRBV13 and TRBJ2-6, with unresolved D. V lost 2 bases to trimming and J lost 0 bases, with 8 bases between them. Germline values: CDR1 PRHDT, CDR2 FYEKMQ (reference sequence). This CDR3 spans 16 amino acids. DNA for the CDR3: TGTGCCAGCAGCTTATTCGCGGACTCTGGGGCCAACGTCCTGACTTTC. Translating it yields CASSLFADSGANVLTF.

The chain recombines TRBV18 with TRBJ2-1; 9 bases are a match to TRBD2. Germline values: CDR1 KGHSH, CDR2 LQKENI. After removal of 3 bases from V and 8 bases from J, the junction contained 8 bases not matched to a gene. This CDR3 region has 15 residues. The CDR3: CASSPGTSSVHEQFF. Written as DNA, the CDR3 is TGTGCCAGCTCACCTGGGACTAGCTCGGTCCATGAGCAGTTCTTC.

This chain joins TRBV6-5 and TRBJ1-5, with D tentatively TRBD1 (6 bases). CDR1 and CDR2 from the germline V gene are MNHEY and SVGAGI. V gave up 2 bases and J gave up 4 bases, with 6 bases separating them. The CDR3 spans 13 residues. The CDR3 loop reads CASSYTGNQPQHF. The CDR3 DNA reads TGTGCCAGCAGTTACACAGGGAATCAGCCCCAGCATTTT.

This chain links TRBV14 with TRBJ1-1, with a tentative D call TRBD1 (5 bases). There are 14 residues in the CDR3. CDR1 is SGHDN and CDR2 is FVKESK in the germline V gene. V dropped 4 bases and J dropped 4 bases, with 13 bases sitting between them. CDR3 sequence reads: CASSPAKGFTEAFF. Here the CDR3 DNA reads TGTGCCAGCAGCCCCGCTAAGGGGTTCACTGAAGCTTTCTTT.

The rearrangement joins TRBV7-8 to TRBJ2-5, with 9 positions matching TRBD2. CDR3 length equals 17 residues. Unmatched junction bases numbered 7, after V lost 1 base and J lost 1 base. The germline V gene encodes CDR1 SGHVS and CDR2 FQNEAQ. CDR3 in amino acids: CASSLGVLAGFQETQYF. The CDR3 nucleotides read TGTGCCAGCAGCTTAGGTGTGCTAGCGGGGTTCCAAGAGACCCAGTACTTC.

J is TRBJ2-7 and V is TRBV19, with D possibly being TRBD2 (5 bases). The V end lost 5 bases, the J end lost 4 bases, and 12 bases lay between the germline ends. Per the germline V gene, CDR1 is LNHDA and CDR2 is SQIVND (reference sequence). The CDR3 extends over 13 amino acids. The DNA of the CDR3 is TGTGCCAGTAGTGGTACTAGGTCTTACGAGCAGTACTTC. This gives the protein CASSGTRSYEQYF.

V gene TRBV6-1 combines with J gene TRBJ2-1; 12 bases fit TRBD2. J was trimmed by 8 bases and V by 10 bases; bases with no gene match: 9. The CDR3 spans 14 residues. Germline V gene lookup returns CDR1 MNHNS and CDR2 SASEGT. The DNA of the CDR3 is TGTGCCATAACCTGGACTAGCGGGGCGGATGAGCAGTTCTTC. This sequence encodes CAITWTSGADEQFF.

The rearrangement joins TRBV10-3 to TRBJ2-7; D might be TRBD2 (6 bases). Between the trimmed V and J ends, which lost 4 bases and 3 bases, there was a span of 13 bases. Germline V gives CDR1 ENHRY, CDR2 SYGVKD. The CDR3 consists of 14 residues. CDR3 nucleotides: TGTGCCATCAGTGTGGGGACTGACTTCTACGAGCAGTACTTC. This encodes CAISVGTDFYEQYF.

This chain joins TRBV5-4 and TRBJ2-7; 7 bases fit TRBD1. CDR1 is SGHNT, CDR2 YYREEE, per germline (reference sequence). Losses at the gene ends were 6 bases for V and 5 bases for J; bases not matched to a gene: 14. This CDR3 region has 15 residues. CDR3 region: CASTFSQGTTNEQYF. The CDR3 DNA reads TGTGCCAGCACCTTCTCACAGGGGACCACGAACGAGCAGTACTTC.